This record covers a single TCR beta chain. Its target is unknown. Splitting of CD4+ cells produced CD45RA+ naive and CD45RA-negative memory subsets. The data derive from a study of shared clonotypes between healthy human individuals. Study-wide background: A few men and a couple of women, aged 18 to 49, were donors. Each donor had three CD4 naive, three CD4 memory, two CD8 naive and one CD8 memory plate.

Sequencing used immunoSEQ multiplex PCR; TCRdb keeps in-frame clones, though not all of them. The top ten clones hold 0.36% of a sample with about 2.4 million clones, over 85% of them seen once. This CDR3 has 16 amino acids. Per the germline V gene, CDR1 is KGHSH and CDR2 is LQKENI. V was clipped by 4 bases and J by 2 bases, with 15 bases between them. Whole-study results and caveats: The represented genetic and exposure-history diversity was limited by the small number of donors.

Sequenced: naive CD4+ T cells from PBMCs. The subset was: CD45RA+ positively selected. This receptor was obtained from a man between 18 and 35 years old in good health. Some clones in this sample may be carry-over from other donors' samples. V and J are TRBV18 and TRBJ1-5; D gene unclear. DNA of the CDR3: TGTGCCAGCTCACACGACGGCCCGATGGGCAATCAGCCCCAGCATTTT. The encoded protein is CASSHDGPMGNQPQHF.